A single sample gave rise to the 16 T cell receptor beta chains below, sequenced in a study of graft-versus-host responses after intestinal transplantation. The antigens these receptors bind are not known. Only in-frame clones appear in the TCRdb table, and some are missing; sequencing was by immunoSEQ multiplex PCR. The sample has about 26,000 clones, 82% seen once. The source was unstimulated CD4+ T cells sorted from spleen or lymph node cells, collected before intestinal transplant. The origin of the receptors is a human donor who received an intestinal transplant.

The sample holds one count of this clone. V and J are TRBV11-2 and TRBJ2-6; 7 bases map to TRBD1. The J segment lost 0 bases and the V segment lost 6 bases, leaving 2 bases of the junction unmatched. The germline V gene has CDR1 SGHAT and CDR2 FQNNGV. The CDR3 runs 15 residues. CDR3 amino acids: CASSSGGSGANVLTF. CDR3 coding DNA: TGTGCCAGCAGTTCAGGGGGCTCTGGGGCCAACGTCCTGACTTTC.

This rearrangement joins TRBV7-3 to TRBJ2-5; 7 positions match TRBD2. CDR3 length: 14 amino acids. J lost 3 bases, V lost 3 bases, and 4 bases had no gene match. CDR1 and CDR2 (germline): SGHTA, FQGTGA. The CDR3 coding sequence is TGTGCCAGCAGCTTTTCCGGGACTAAAGAGACCCAGTACTTC. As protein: CASSFSGTKETQYF.

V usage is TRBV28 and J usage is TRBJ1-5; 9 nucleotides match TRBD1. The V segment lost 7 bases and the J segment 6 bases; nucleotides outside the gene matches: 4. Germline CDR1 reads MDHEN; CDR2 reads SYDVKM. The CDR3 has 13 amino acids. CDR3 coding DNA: TGTGCCAGCACCTTGACAGGGGGTCAGCCCCAGCATTTT. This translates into CASTLTGGQPQHF.

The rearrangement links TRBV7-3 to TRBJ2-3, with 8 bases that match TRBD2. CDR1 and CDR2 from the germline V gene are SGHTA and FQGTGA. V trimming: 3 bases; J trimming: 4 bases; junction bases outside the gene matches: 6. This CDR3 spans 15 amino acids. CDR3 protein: CASSFFTSGADTQYF. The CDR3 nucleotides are TGTGCCAGCAGCTTTTTCACTAGCGGAGCAGATACGCAGTATTTT.

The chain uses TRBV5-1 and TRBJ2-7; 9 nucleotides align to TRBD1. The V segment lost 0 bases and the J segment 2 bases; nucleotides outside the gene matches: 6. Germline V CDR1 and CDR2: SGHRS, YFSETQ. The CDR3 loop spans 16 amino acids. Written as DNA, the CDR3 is TGCGCCAGCAGCTTGGCCTGGGACAGGGTCCCCTACGAGCAGTACTTC. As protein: CASSLAWDRVPYEQYF. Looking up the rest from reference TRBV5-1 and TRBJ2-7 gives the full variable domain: KAGVTQTPRYLIKTRGQQVTLSCSPISGHRSVSWYQQTPGQGLQFLFEYFSETQRNKGNFPGRFSGRQFSNSRSEMNVSTLELGDSALYLCASSLAWDRVPYEQYFGPGTRLTVT.

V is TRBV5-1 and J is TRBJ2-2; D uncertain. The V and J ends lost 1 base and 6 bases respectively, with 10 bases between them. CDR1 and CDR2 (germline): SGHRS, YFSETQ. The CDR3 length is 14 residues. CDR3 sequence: CASSLRIEAGELFF. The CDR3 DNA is TGCGCCAGCAGCTTGAGAATCGAGGCCGGGGAGCTGTTTTTT. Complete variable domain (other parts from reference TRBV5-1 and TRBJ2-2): KAGVTQTPRYLIKTRGQQVTLSCSPISGHRSVSWYQQTPGQGLQFLFEYFSETQRNKGNFPGRFSGRQFSNSRSEMNVSTLELGDSALYLCASSLRIEAGELFFGEGSRLTVL.

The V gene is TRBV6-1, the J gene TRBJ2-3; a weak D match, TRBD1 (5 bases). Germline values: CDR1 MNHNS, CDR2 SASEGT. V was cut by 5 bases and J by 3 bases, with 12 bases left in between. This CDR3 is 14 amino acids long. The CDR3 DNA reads TGTGCCAGCAGTCGTGATACAGGAACAGATACGCAGTATTTT. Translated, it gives CASSRDTGTDTQYF.

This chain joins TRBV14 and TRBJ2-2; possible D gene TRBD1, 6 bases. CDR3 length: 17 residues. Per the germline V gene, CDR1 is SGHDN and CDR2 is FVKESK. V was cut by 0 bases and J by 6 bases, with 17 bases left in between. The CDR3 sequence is CASSQELGGRGSGELFF. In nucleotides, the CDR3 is TGTGCCAGCAGCCAAGAGTTAGGTGGCAGGGGTTCCGGGGAGCTGTTTTTT.

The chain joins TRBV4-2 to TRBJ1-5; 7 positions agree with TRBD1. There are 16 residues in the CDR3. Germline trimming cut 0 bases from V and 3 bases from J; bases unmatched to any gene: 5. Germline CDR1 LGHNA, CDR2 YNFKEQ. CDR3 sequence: CASSQDPTGINQPQHF. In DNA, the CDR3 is TGTGCCAGCAGCCAAGACCCGACAGGGATCAATCAGCCCCAGCATTTT.

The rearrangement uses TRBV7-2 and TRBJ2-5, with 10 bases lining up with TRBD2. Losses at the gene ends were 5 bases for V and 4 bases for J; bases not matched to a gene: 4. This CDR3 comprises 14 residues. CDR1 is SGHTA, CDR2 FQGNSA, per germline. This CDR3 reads CASSQGLAVETQYF. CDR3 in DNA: TGTGCCAGCAGCCAAGGACTAGCGGTAGAGACCCAGTACTTC.

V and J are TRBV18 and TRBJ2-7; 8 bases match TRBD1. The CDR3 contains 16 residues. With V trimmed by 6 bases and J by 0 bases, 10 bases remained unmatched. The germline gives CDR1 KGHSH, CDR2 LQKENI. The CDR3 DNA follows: TGTGCCAGCTCCTCTCGACAGGGGAAGAGCTCCTACGAGCAGTACTTC. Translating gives CASSSRQGKSSYEQYF.

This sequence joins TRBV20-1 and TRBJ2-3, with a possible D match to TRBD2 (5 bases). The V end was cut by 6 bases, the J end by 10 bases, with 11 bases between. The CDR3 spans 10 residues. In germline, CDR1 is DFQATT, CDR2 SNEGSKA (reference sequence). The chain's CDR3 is CSASDSAQYF. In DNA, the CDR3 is TGCAGTGCCTCGGACTCTGCGCAGTATTTT.

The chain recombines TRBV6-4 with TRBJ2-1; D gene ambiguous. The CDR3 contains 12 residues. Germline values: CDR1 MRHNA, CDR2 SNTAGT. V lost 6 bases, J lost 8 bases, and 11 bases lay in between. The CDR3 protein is CASRTLLDEQFF. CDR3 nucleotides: TGTGCCAGCAGGACCCTGCTCGATGAGCAGTTCTTC.

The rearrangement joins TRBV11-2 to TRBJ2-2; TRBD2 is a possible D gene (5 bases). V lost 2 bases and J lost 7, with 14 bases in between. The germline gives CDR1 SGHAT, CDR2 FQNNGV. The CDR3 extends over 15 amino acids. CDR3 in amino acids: CASSLIKGRGGELFF. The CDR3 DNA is TGTGCCAGCAGCTTAATAAAGGGCCGGGGCGGGGAGCTGTTTTTT.

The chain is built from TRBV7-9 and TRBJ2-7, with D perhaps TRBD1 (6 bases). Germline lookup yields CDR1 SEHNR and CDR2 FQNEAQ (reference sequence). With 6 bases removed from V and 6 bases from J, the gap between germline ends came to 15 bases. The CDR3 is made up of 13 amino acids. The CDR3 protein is CASSSIQGGEQYF. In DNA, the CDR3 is TGTGCCAGCAGTTCAATACAGGGCGGCGAGCAGTACTTC. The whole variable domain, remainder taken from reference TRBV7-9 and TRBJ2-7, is DTGVSQNPRHKITKRGQNVTFRCDPISEHNRLYWYRQTLGQGPEFLTYFQNEAQLEKSRLLSDRFSAERPKGSFSTLEIQRTEQGDSAMYLCASSSIQGGEQYFGPGTRLTVT.

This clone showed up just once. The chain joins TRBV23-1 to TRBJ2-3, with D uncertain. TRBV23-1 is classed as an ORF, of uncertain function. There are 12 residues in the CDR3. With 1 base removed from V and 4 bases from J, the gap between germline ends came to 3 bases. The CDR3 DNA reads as TGCGCCAGCAGTCAATTCCCAGATACGCAGTATTTT. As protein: CASSQFPDTQYF.